This TCR beta chain stems from a study of early T cells in non-severe SARS-CoV-2 infection. From the 5' RACE reads, TCRdb called clonotypes with MiXCR, one entry per CDR3 protein. The table lists around 23,000 distinct CDR3 sequences, around 4.5% of them singletons. The table lists this clonotype with many counts. Per germline, CDR1 SGHAT and CDR2 FQNNGV. The length of the CDR3 is 14 residues. V was cut by 2 bases and J by 4 bases, with 11 bases left in between. This chain uses TRBV11-2 with TRBJ1-1; D remains ambiguous. What was sequenced was whole blood. The clonotype was recovered from an adult who was a healthcare worker with PCR-confirmed SARS-CoV-2 infection or an uninfected control (not recorded which). CDR3 residues: CASSLTDSGTEAFF. CDR3 coding DNA: TGTGCCAGCAGCTTAACAGATTCCGGCACTGAAGCTTTCTTT.